This is a list of T cell receptor beta chains from one sample in a study of spatial heterogeneity in lung cancer. TCRdb reanalysed the 5' RACE reads using MiXCR and keeps one entry per CDR3 protein. Here the sample spans over 7,000 distinct CDR3 sequences, less than 9% being singletons. This specimen was lung tumor tissue, taken at surgery. The receptors shown here come from a male donor with early-stage non-small cell lung cancer. Both conserved end residues are part of each CDR3. Each record gives: V gene, clone size, D gene, J gene, CDR3 DNA, CDR3 protein. D genes are given only for firm matches. A row's size may be missing; if present it is once, few, many or a size class.

V: TRBV11-2
size: medium-sized
D: -
J: TRBJ1-1
DNA: TGTGCCAGCAGCTTACCGACACGGTATACCACTGAAGCTTTCTTT
CDR3: CASSLPTRYTTEAFF

V: TRBV5-4
size: few
D: -
J: TRBJ2-7
DNA: TGTGCCAGCAGGTCTCTGGACCGCCCCTACGAGCAGTACTTC
CDR3: CASRSLDRPYEQYF

V: TRBV4-1
size: -
D: TRBD1
J: TRBJ1-5
DNA: TGCGCCAGCAGCCATTTCGAGAGGGACAGAGGATATAGCAATCAGCCCCAGCATTTT
CDR3: CASSHFERDRGYSNQPQHF

V: TRBV7-9
size: many
D: -
J: TRBJ2-3
DNA: TGTGCCAGCAGCTTAGCAGGGGGCACAGATACGCAGTATTTT
CDR3: CASSLAGGTDTQYF

V: TRBV12-3/TRBV12-4
size: many
D: -
J: TRBJ2-7
DNA: TGTGCCAGCAGTTATGTCACCTCCTACGAGCAGTACTTC
CDR3: CASSYVTSYEQYF

V: TRBV12-3/TRBV12-4
size: many
D: TRBD1
J: TRBJ1-5
DNA: TGTGCCAGCAGTTTAGCGCCCCCGGGACAGGGCAATCAGCCCCAGCATTTT
CDR3: CASSLAPPGQGNQPQHF

V: TRBV6-2/TRBV6-3
size: medium-sized
D: -
J: TRBJ2-7
DNA: TGTGCCAGCAGAAGGGGGAGTACCTACGAGCAGTACTTC
CDR3: CASRRGSTYEQYF

V: TRBV6-2/TRBV6-3
size: -
D: TRBD2
J: TRBJ2-7
DNA: TGTGCCAGCAGTTACTCGGCGGGAGGGCCATACGAGCAGTACTTC
CDR3: CASSYSAGGPYEQYF

V: TRBV29-1
size: -
D: -
J: TRBJ2-4
DNA: TGCAGCGTATTACCTCAGGGAGCCAAAAACATTCAGTACTTC
CDR3: CSVLPQGAKNIQYF

V: TRBV2
size: medium-sized
D: TRBD2
J: TRBJ2-3
DNA: TGTGCCAGCACCGGGACTAGTTTATCCGATACGCAGTATTTT
CDR3: CASTGTSLSDTQYF

V: TRBV5-1
size: many
D: -
J: TRBJ1-2
DNA: TGCGCCAGCAGCCCCGGGCCGGGGGCAATAAGGGATGGCTACACCTTC
CDR3: CASSPGPGAIRDGYTF

V: TRBV7-9
size: many
D: TRBD1
J: TRBJ2-1
DNA: TGTGCCAGCAGCCCCCCCCGACAGGGTAAAAGAGTGAATGAGCAGTTCTTC
CDR3: CASSPPRQGKRVNEQFF

V: TRBV2
size: medium-sized
D: -
J: TRBJ2-4
DNA: TGTGCCAGCAGTGAAGAACAAGCTGGCATTCAGTACTTC
CDR3: CASSEEQAGIQYF

V: TRBV28
size: medium-sized
D: -
J: TRBJ1-5
DNA: TGTGCCTCCTGTTGGGTTGATCAGCCCCAGCATTTT
CDR3: CASCWVDQPQHF

V: TRBV28
size: -
D: TRBD2
J: TRBJ2-7
DNA: TGTGCCAGCAATTACGGGACTAGGCTCGACGAGCAGTACTTC
CDR3: CASNYGTRLDEQYF

V: TRBV4-1
size: many
D: -
J: TRBJ2-2
DNA: TGCGCCAGCAGCCAAGCGCGGAGAACCACCGGGGAGCTGTTTTTT
CDR3: CASSQARRTTGELFF

V: TRBV28
size: many
D: -
J: TRBJ2-3
DNA: TGTGCCAGCAGTTTAGGGGAACCTAGCACAGATACGCAGTATTTT
CDR3: CASSLGEPSTDTQYF

V: TRBV3-1
size: few
D: -
J: TRBJ2-1
DNA: TGTGCCAGCAGCCTACGCAATGAGCAGTTCTTC
CDR3: CASSLRNEQFF

V: TRBV5-1
size: medium-sized
D: -
J: TRBJ2-7
DNA: TGCGCCAGCAGCTTGGACGGCGGACCCTACGAGCAGTACTTC
CDR3: CASSLDGGPYEQYF

V: TRBV20-1
size: medium-sized
D: TRBD2
J: TRBJ2-1
DNA: TGCAGTTGCCGGGACTACACTATTCCTGAGCAGTTCTTC
CDR3: CSCRDYTIPEQFF

V: TRBV11-2
size: medium-sized
D: TRBD1
J: TRBJ2-1
DNA: TGTGCCAGCAGCTTAAAGCCGGGACAGCCAGACAATGAGCAGTTCTTC
CDR3: CASSLKPGQPDNEQFF

V: TRBV6-2/TRBV6-3
size: -
D: -
J: TRBJ2-1
DNA: TGTGCCAGCAGTTCGGTTATGGACCTAGGTCGTGGGCAGTTCTTC
CDR3: CASSSVMDLGRGQFF

V: TRBV7-2
size: many
D: -
J: TRBJ2-7
DNA: TGTGCCAGCAGCTGGGAACTTCCGCCTGGCGAGCAGTACTTC
CDR3: CASSWELPPGEQYF

V: TRBV18
size: medium-sized
D: -
J: TRBJ1-1
DNA: TGTGCCAGCTCACCACCGGTGGTGGGGAACACTGAAGCTTTCTTT
CDR3: CASSPPVVGNTEAFF

V: TRBV5-1
size: few
D: -
J: TRBJ2-6
DNA: TGCGCCAGCAGCTTGACAGGGGCCAACGTCCTGACTTTC
CDR3: CASSLTGANVLTF

V: TRBV20-1
size: many
D: TRBD2
J: TRBJ2-7
DNA: TGCAGTGCTATGGGACTAGCGGGAGGATACGAGCAGTACTTC
CDR3: CSAMGLAGGYEQYF

V: TRBV20-1
size: many
D: -
J: TRBJ1-4
DNA: TGCAGTGCTAGAGACAGGGTATTCGGTGGAACTAATGAAAAACTGTTTTTT
CDR3: CSARDRVFGGTNEKLFF

V: TRBV11-2
size: few
D: TRBD2
J: TRBJ2-1
DNA: TGTGCCAGCAGCTTAACGGGACTAACCTACAATGAGCAGTTCTTC
CDR3: CASSLTGLTYNEQFF

V: TRBV24-1
size: -
D: TRBD1
J: TRBJ1-1
DNA: TGTGCCGTCTCAAGGACAGGGAACACTGAAGCTTTCTTT
CDR3: CAVSRTGNTEAFF

V: TRBV6-1
size: many
D: -
J: TRBJ2-7
DNA: TGTGCCAGCAAAATAACGTCACTAGCCTACGAGCAGTACTTC
CDR3: CASKITSLAYEQYF

V: TRBV7-2
size: medium-sized
D: -
J: TRBJ2-1
DNA: TGTGCCAGCAGACAAGCCGGGACGGACAATGAGCAGTTCTTC
CDR3: CASRQAGTDNEQFF

V: TRBV18
size: medium-sized
D: -
J: TRBJ2-7
DNA: TGTGCCAGCTCACCACCGGTGGTTAGCGGAACCTACGAGCAGTACTTC
CDR3: CASSPPVVSGTYEQYF

V: TRBV11-2
size: -
D: -
J: TRBJ1-3
DNA: TGTGCCAGCAGCTTAGCCCTCGCCCGGTTGACGGAAAACACCATATATTTT
CDR3: CASSLALARLTENTIYF

V: TRBV4-1
size: medium-sized
D: TRBD2
J: TRBJ2-7
DNA: TGCGCCAGCAGCCAAGGATTAGCGGGAGCTTCCGAGCAGTACTTC
CDR3: CASSQGLAGASEQYF

V: TRBV9
size: many
D: TRBD2
J: TRBJ2-1
DNA: TGTGCCAGCAGCGCCCCTCTGGGGGGGGGTCCCGTTTCAAGCTCCTACAATGAGCAGTTCTTC
CDR3: CASSAPLGGGPVSSSYNEQFF

V: TRBV18
size: many
D: TRBD1
J: TRBJ2-7
DNA: TGTGCCAGCTCCCCCCGGACAGGGGAAGAGCAGTACTTC
CDR3: CASSPRTGEEQYF

V: TRBV11-2
size: medium-sized
D: -
J: TRBJ1-6
DNA: TGTGCCAGCAGCCGCGGGACACCGGATAGGGGTCCCCTCCACTTT
CDR3: CASSRGTPDRGPLHF

V: TRBV10-3
size: -
D: -
J: TRBJ2-1
DNA: TGTGCCATCCTTGCTATGGCCGGGGGTGAGCAGTTCTTC
CDR3: CAILAMAGGEQFF

V: TRBV29-1
size: few
D: -
J: TRBJ2-3
DNA: TGCAGCGTTGGGCAGGGCGGGGATACGCAGTATTTT
CDR3: CSVGQGGDTQYF

V: TRBV6-5
size: medium-sized
D: -
J: TRBJ1-2
DNA: TGTGCCAGCAGCCCCGGTGGGCGCTCGGGCTACACCTTC
CDR3: CASSPGGRSGYTF

V: TRBV6-6
size: many
D: TRBD2
J: TRBJ2-2
DNA: TGTGCCAGCATAACTAGCGGGGGGGCCACCGGGGAGCTGTTTTTT
CDR3: CASITSGGATGELFF

V: TRBV4-1
size: few
D: -
J: TRBJ2-7
DNA: TGCGCCAGCAGCCAAGATCCGGGCCACGAGCAGTACTTC
CDR3: CASSQDPGHEQYF

V: TRBV30
size: many
D: -
J: TRBJ2-1
DNA: TGTGCCTGGATAAGACAGCCGAATGAGCAGTTCTTC
CDR3: CAWIRQPNEQFF

V: TRBV7-2
size: many
D: TRBD1
J: TRBJ2-3
DNA: TGTGCCAGCAGACAACAGGGGGCTGGCACAGATACGCAGTATTTT
CDR3: CASRQQGAGTDTQYF